This T cell receptor (beta chain) was sequenced during a study of blood T cell repertoires in COVID-19. In the study overall: The United States, Italy and Spain supplied acute and convalescent COVID-19 samples. From T cells, B-cell-depleted T cells, or PBMCs came the material, which was cDNA or gDNA.

Germline V gives CDR1 SGHDN, CDR2 FVKESK. This CDR3 spans 21 amino acids. V trimming: 1 base; J trimming: 0 bases; junction bases outside the gene matches: 20. Assay used: immunoSEQ multiplex PCR; TCRdb lists only in-frame clones, some missing. The sample contains around 280,000 clones, around 90% of which appear only once. This chain connects TRBV14 to TRBJ1-2; 7 bases are a match to TRBD1. The clonotype was recovered from a young woman with acute COVID-19. The sequenced sample consisted of PBMCs or T cells enriched from blood (not recorded which). The CDR3 reads CASSQGVSTTRWDSSNYGYTF. In DNA, the CDR3 is TGTGCCAGCAGCCAAGGGGTTTCTACCACCCGATGGGACAGCTCTAACTATGGCTACACCTTC.